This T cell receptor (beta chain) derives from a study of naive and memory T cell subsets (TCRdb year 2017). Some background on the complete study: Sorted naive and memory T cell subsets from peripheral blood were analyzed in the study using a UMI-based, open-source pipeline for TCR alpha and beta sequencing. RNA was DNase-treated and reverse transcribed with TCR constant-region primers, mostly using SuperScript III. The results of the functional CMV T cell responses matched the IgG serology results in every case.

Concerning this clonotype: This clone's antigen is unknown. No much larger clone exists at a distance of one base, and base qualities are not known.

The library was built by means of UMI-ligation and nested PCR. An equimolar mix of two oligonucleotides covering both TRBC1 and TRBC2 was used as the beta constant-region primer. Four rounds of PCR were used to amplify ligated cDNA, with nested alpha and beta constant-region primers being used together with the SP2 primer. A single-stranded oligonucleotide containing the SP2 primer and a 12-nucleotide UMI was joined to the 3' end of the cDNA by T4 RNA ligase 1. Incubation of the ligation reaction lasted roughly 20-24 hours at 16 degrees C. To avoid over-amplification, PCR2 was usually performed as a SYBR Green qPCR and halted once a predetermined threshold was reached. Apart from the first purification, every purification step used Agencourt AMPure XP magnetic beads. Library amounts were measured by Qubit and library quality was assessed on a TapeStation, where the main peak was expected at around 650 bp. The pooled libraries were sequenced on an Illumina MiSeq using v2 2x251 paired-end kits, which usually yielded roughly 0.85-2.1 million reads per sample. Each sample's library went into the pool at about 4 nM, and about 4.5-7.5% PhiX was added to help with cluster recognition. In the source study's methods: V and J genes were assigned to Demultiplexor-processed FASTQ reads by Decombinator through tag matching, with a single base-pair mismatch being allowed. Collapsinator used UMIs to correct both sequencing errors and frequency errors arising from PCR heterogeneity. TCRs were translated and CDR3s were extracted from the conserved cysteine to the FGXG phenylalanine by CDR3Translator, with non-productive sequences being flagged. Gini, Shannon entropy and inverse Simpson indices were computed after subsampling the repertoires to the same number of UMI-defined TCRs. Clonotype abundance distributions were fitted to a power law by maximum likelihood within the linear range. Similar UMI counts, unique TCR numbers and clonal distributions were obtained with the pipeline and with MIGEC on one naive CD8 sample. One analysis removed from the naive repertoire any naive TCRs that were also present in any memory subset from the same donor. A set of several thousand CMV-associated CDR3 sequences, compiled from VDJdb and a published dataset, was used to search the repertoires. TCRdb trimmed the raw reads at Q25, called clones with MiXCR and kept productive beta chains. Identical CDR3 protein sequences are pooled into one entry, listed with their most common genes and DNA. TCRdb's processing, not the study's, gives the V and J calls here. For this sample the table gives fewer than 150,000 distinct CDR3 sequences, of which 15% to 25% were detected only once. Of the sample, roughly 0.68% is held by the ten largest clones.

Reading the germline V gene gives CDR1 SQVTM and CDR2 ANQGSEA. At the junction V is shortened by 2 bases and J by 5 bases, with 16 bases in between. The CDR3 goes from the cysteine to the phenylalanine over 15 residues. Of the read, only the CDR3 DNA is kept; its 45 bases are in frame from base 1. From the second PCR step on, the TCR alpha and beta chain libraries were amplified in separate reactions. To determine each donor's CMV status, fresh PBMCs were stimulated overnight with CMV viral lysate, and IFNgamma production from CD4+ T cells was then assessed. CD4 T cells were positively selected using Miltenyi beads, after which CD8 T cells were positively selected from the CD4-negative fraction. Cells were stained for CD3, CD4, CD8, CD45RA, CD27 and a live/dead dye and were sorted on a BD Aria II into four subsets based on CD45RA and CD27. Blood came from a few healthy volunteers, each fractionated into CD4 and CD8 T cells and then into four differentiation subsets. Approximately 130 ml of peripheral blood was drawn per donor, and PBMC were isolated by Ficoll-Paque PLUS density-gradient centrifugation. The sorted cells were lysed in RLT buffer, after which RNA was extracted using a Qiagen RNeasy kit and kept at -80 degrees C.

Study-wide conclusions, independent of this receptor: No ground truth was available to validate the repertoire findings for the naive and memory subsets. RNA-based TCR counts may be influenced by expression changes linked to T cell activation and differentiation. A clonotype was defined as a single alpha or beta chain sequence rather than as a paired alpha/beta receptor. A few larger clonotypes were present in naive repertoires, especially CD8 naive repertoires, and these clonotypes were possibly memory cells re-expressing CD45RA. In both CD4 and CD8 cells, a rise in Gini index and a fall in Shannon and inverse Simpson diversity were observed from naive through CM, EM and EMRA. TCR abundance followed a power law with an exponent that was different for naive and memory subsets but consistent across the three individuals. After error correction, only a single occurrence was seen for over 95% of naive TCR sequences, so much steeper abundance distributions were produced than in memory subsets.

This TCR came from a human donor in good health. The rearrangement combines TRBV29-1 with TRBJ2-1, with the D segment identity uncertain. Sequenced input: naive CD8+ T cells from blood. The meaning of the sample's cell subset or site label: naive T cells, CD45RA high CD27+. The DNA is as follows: TGCAGCGTTGAAAAAGTAGGTGACCAACACAATGAGCAGTTCTTC. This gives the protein CSVEKVGDQHNEQFF.